A selection of T cell receptor beta chains follows, all from one sample in a study of naive and memory T cell subsets. TCRdb analysed the UMI-ligation and nested PCR reads with MiXCR anew, one entry per CDR3 protein. Among 14,000 or so distinct CDR3 sequences listed, 4% to 6.5% were seen once. Sequencing was performed on skin, taken from a tuberculin skin test site. The source of these receptors is an adult in good health. CDR3s include the opening cysteine and the closing phenylalanine or tryptophan. Each record gives: V gene, D gene, J gene, CDR3 length, clone size, CDR3 DNA, CDR3 protein. The D gene is left open where the match is weak. Clone sizes are given selectively: once, few, many, or a class where the clone is expanded.

>TRBV12-3/TRBV12-4|NA|TRBJ1-5|15|many
TGTGCCAGCAGTTTGGAGGGTTCGGCCCATCAGCCCCAGCATTTT
CASSLEGSAHQPQHF
>TRBV4-3|NA|TRBJ2-7|14|many
TGCGCCAGCTCCCGGACGGCAAACTCCTACGAGCAGTACTTC
CASSRTANSYEQYF
>TRBV25-1|NA|TRBJ1-2|13|many
TGTGCCAGCAGTGAATCAGGGGTCCGGGGCTACACCTTC
CASSESGVRGYTF
>TRBV5-1|TRBD1|TRBJ1-6|14|many
TGCGCCAGCAGCTTGAGGACAGGGGAGTCACCCCTCCACTTT
CASSLRTGESPLHF
>TRBV6-5|NA|TRBJ1-6|14|many
TGTGCCAGCAGTTCCCGACAGATCCATTCACCCCTCCACTTT
CASSSRQIHSPLHF
>TRBV29-1|TRBD1|TRBJ1-3|11|many
TGCAGCGTTGGACAGGGTAACACCATATATTTT
CSVGQGNTIYF
>TRBV5-6|TRBD1|TRBJ2-6|18|many
TGTGCCAGCAGCCGACCGGGACAGGGGCGCTCTGGGGCCAACGTCCTGACTTTC
CASSRPGQGRSGANVLTF
>TRBV7-2|NA|TRBJ2-3|13|medium-sized
TGTGCCAGCAGCTTAGGGGGCGCAGATACGCAGTATTTT
CASSLGGADTQYF
>TRBV7-2|NA|TRBJ2-5|14|many
TGTGCCAGCAGCCCTAGATGGGTTTCGGAGACCCAGTACTTC
CASSPRWVSETQYF
>TRBV19|TRBD1|TRBJ1-5|14|few
TGTGCCAGTAGTTCCAGGGGGCGTGGTCAGCCCCAGCATTTT
CASSSRGRGQPQHF
>TRBV7-9|TRBD1|TRBJ1-1|12|many
TGTGCCAGCAGCTCCGACAGGGCGGAAGCTTTCTTT
CASSSDRAEAFF
>TRBV7-2|NA|TRBJ1-2|13|NA
TGTGCCAGCACTATCGGGGGATACTATGGCTACACCTTC
CASTIGGYYGYTF
>TRBV4-3|TRBD2|TRBJ2-7|17|medium-sized
TGCGCCAGCAGCCAGGCCTTCGCCGGGGGGGCTCCTGACGAGCAGTACTTC
CASSQAFAGGAPDEQYF
>TRBV25-1|NA|TRBJ2-2|15|many
TGTGCCAGCGCCACTAGGGGGAAGGGGGCCGGGGAGCTGTTTTTT
CASATRGKGAGELFF
>TRBV12-3/TRBV12-4|NA|TRBJ2-2|14|medium-sized
TGTGCCAGCAGTTTAAGGGGACGGGCCGGGGAGCTGTTTTTT
CASSLRGRAGELFF
>TRBV27|TRBD2|TRBJ2-7|15|medium-sized
TGTGCCAGCAGTTTACGCGGGGGGAGAGCGTACGAGCAGTACTTC
CASSLRGGRAYEQYF
>TRBV7-2|TRBD1|TRBJ1-2|15|NA
TGTGCCAGCAGCCCCCGGGACAGGGGGACCTATGGCTACACCTTC
CASSPRDRGTYGYTF
>TRBV10-3|NA|TRBJ2-3|15|many
TGTGCCATCAGACGGGGACTCGGAGAGAAAGATACGCAGTATTTT
CAIRRGLGEKDTQYF
>TRBV7-9|NA|TRBJ2-1|15|many
TGTGCCAGCAGCTTAGCGCGGTCTTCCTACAATGAGCAGTTCTTC
CASSLARSSYNEQFF
>TRBV2|TRBD1|TRBJ2-2|19|many
TGTGCCAGCAGTGAAAGGCCAGCGAGGGGGACAGGGTACACCGGGGAGCTGTTTTTT
CASSERPARGTGYTGELFF
>TRBV29-1|NA|TRBJ1-1|13|many
TGCAGCGTTGTAGTCGTCTCGAGCACTGAAGCTTTCTTT
CSVVVVSSTEAFF
>TRBV25-1|NA|TRBJ2-1|15|many
TGTGCCAGCAGTGAAGATCTGACAGGCCGCAATGAGCAGTTCTTC
CASSEDLTGRNEQFF
>TRBV20-1|NA|TRBJ1-5|13|many
TGCAGTGCTAGGGAGGGGATGGGTCAGCCCCAGCATTTT
CSAREGMGQPQHF